The TCR beta chain described here comes from a study of cytomegalovirus exposure and HLA in healthy donors. General study results and limits: At a 0.05 false discovery rate, a later analysis found 18,000 or so TCR beta sequences to be associated with HLA alleles. Associated with cytomegalovirus, according to the listing, were some 150 TCR beta chains. A missense DCLRE1C variant was associated with V- and J-gene trimming of TCR beta chains in a later analysis, and an independent cohort replicated the association.

V shed 2 bases and J shed 5 bases, with 8 bases lying between them. From germline, CDR1 is SGHRS and CDR2 YFSETQ. The CDR3 extends over 12 amino acids. Concerning this clone: The antigen is not known.

Amplification used 60 Vbeta primers and 13 Jbeta primers. Data came from immunoSEQ multiplex PCR; TCRdb stores just in-frame clones and leaves some out. The data hold some 200,000 clones, with 81% observed a single time. The sequencing sample was made of PBMCs. The receptor was isolated from a man aged 45-60 years in good health and CMV-seronegative. The V call is TRBV5-1, the J call TRBJ2-7; TRBD1 might be the D (5 bases). The CDR3 sequence: CASSFTGHEQYF. Written as DNA, the CDR3 is TGCGCCAGCAGCTTTACAGGACACGAGCAGTACTTC. The whole variable domain, remainder taken from reference TRBV5-1 and TRBJ2-7, is KAGVTQTPRYLIKTRGQQVTLSCSPISGHRSVSWYQQTPGQGLQFLFEYFSETQRNKGNFPGRFSGRQFSNSRSEMNVSTLELGDSALYLCASSFTGHEQYFGPGTRLTVT.